This T cell receptor beta chain was sequenced in a study of blood T cells in healthy people across ages. Trimming took off 5 bases at V and 2 bases at J, with 15 bases between the two ends. The germline V gene has CDR1 SNHLY and CDR2 FYNNEI. This CDR3 spans 15 amino acids. PCR was performed a second time for about 6 to 12 cycles using a sample-barcoded 5' primer and a J-beta primer mix. TCRdb passed the 5' RACE reads through MiXCR, listing each CDR3 protein once. The table has 1,300,000 or so distinct CDR3 sequences, approximately 59% seen once; the top ten hold 6.5% to 8.5%. Sequencing used blood. The source is a man younger than 30 in good health. This chain uses TRBV2 with TRBJ2-5; possibly TRBD1 or TRBD2 for D (5 bases each). The CDR3 sequence: CASSRGPGDQETQYF. The CDR3 DNA reads TGTGCCAGCAGTAGGGGACCTGGGGATCAAGAGACCCAGTACTTC.